The 25 T cell receptor beta chains reported below all come from one sample, sequenced in a study of sequential checkpoint blockade in melanoma. Sequencing was performed with immunoSEQ multiplex PCR; in TCRdb, only in-frame clones are kept and a portion is missing. The sample has 20,000 to 25,000 clones; 65% to 85% are singletons. Specified treatment: randomized to nivolumab then ipilimumab (arm A) or the reverse (arm B). The starting material was CD8+ T cells sorted from blood (inferred from file names), obtained from a patient given nivolumab and ipilimumab in sequence. The receptors stem from a human donor with melanoma.

The rearrangement links TRBV5-8 to TRBJ2-7; D gene uncertain. Trimming left V 4 bases short and J 4 bases short, with 6 bases between. CDR3 size: 11 residues. Per the germline V gene, CDR1 is SGHTS and CDR2 is YDEGEE. CDR3 sequence reads: CASSPGYEQYF. The CDR3 bases are TGTGCCAGCAGCCCCGGGTACGAGCAGTACTTC.

The chain carries TRBV5-6 and TRBJ1-2; 8 bases agree with TRBD1. The junction had 6 bases not matched to a gene; V was cut back by 0 bases and J by 8 bases. The CDR3 contains 14 residues. CDR1 and CDR2 from the germline V gene are SGHDT and YYEEEE. This CDR3 is CASSLEQGARGYTF. The DNA of the CDR3 is TGTGCCAGCAGCTTGGAGCAGGGGGCAAGAGGCTACACCTTC.

The chain recombines TRBV4-1 with TRBJ2-2, with 10 bases fitting TRBD1. Germline V gives CDR1 MGHRA, CDR2 YSYEKL. This CDR3 has 19 amino acids. J gave up 2 bases and V 4 bases, and 13 bases lay outside the gene matches. As DNA, the CDR3 is TGCGCCAGCAGCCTCATGACAGGGGGCACGTTTCCTAACACCGGGGAGCTGTTTTTT. This sequence encodes CASSLMTGGTFPNTGELFF.

V and J are TRBV9 and TRBJ2-5, with 8 bases lining up with TRBD2. V shed 1 base, J shed 2 bases, and the junction held 4 bases outside the gene matches. Germline CDR1 reads SGDLS; CDR2 reads YYNGEE. The CDR3 has 15 amino acids. CDR3: CASSVHSGAQETQYF. DNA of the CDR3: TGTGCCAGCAGCGTACATAGCGGGGCTCAAGAGACCCAGTACTTC.

The V gene is TRBV28, the J gene TRBJ2-1; 14 nucleotides match TRBD2. In germline, CDR1 is MDHEN, CDR2 SYDVKM. J was trimmed by 9 bases and V by 5 bases; bases with no gene match: 12. The CDR3 extends over 17 amino acids. CDR3 sequence (DNA): TGTGCCAGCAGTAGCCTAGGGGGGACTAGCGGGAGTAGTGAGCAGTTCTTC. This encodes CASSSLGGTSGSSEQFF.

This chain links TRBV5-1 with TRBJ2-7; maybe TRBD1 (6 bases). The CDR3 length is 16 residues. The V gene lost 1 base and the J gene lost 5 bases, with 19 bases spanning the gap. Per the germline V gene, CDR1 is SGHRS and CDR2 is YFSETQ. The CDR3 sequence is CASSLRTVTSFDEQYF. The CDR3 bases are TGCGCCAGCAGCTTGCGGACAGTGACTTCGTTTGACGAGCAGTACTTC.

The chain uses TRBV2 and TRBJ1-5; a weak D match, TRBD1 (6 bases). Trimming took 10 bases from V and 4 from J, leaving 14 bases between them. The CDR3 runs to 13 residues. Germline CDR1 SNHLY, CDR2 FYNNEI. CDR3 in DNA: TGTGCCATCAGGCGGGGGCAAAATCAGCCCCAGCATTTT. It codes for CAIRRGQNQPQHF. Full variable domain (outside the CDR3, taken from reference TRBV2 and TRBJ1-5): EPEVTQTPSHQVTQMGQEVILRCVPISNHLYFYWYRQILGQKVEFLVSFYNNEISEKSEIFDDQFSVERPDGSNFTLKIRSTKLEDSAMYFCAIRRGQNQPQHFGDGTRLSIL.

The chain links TRBV7-2 to TRBJ1-1; tentative D call: TRBD1 (5 bases). Between the trimmed V and J ends, which lost 3 bases and 0 bases, there was a span of 8 bases. CDR3 length: 14 amino acids. In germline, CDR1 is SGHTA, CDR2 FQGNSA. CDR3 DNA sequence: TGTGCCAGCAGCTTCGGGGGTGTGAACACTGAAGCTTTCTTT. This encodes CASSFGGVNTEAFF.

This clone was found once. The chain links TRBV14 to TRBJ2-7, with TRBD2 as a possible D gene (6 bases). Germline V gene data show CDR1 as SGHDN and CDR2 as FVKESK. V was clipped by 8 bases and J by 5 bases, with 22 bases between them. The CDR3 extends over 15 amino acids. The CDR3 sequence: CASRLGGHPPDEQYF. DNA for the CDR3: TGTGCCAGCCGACTGGGGGGTCATCCACCCGACGAGCAGTACTTC.

The V call is TRBV15, the J call TRBJ1-6; D gene unclear. With 3 bases removed from V and 5 bases from J, the gap between germline ends came to 8 bases. This CDR3 comprises 14 residues. In germline, CDR1 is LNHNV, CDR2 YYDKDF (reference sequence). This CDR3 reads CATSSRRDNSPLHF. The DNA for the CDR3 is TGTGCCACCAGCAGTCGACGGGATAATTCACCCCTCCACTTT.

The V and J genes are TRBV5-4 and TRBJ1-6, with TRBD1 matching 9 bases. The CDR3 has 15 residues. CDR1 SGHNT and CDR2 YYREEE come from the germline V gene (reference sequence). The V gene end was trimmed by 5 bases and the J gene end by 4 bases; junction bases not matched to a gene: 4. The CDR3 is CASREGQGYNSPLHF. The DNA of the CDR3 is TGTGCCAGCAGGGAGGGACAGGGTTATAATTCACCCCTCCACTTT. The full variable domain, with the rest looked up from reference TRBV5-4 and TRBJ1-6, is ETGVTQSPTHLIKTRGQQVTLRCSSQSGHNTVSWYQQALGQGPQFIFQYYREEENGRGNFPPRFSGLQFPNYSSELNVNALELDDSALYLCASREGQGYNSPLHFGNGTRLTVT.

The CDR3 DNA is TGTGCCAGTAGTATCGGACCCCAGACAGGTCTCGGTGAAGCTTTCTTT. Protein: CASSIGPQTGLGEAFF. This rearrangement joins TRBV19 to TRBJ1-1; D might be TRBD1 (6 bases). This CDR3 region has 16 residues. Trimming removed 3 bases from V and 7 bases from J, with 21 bases in between. CDR1 is LNHDA and CDR2 is SQIVND in the germline V gene (reference sequence).

This chain connects TRBV30 to TRBJ2-7; TRBD1 agrees at 8 bases. This CDR3 comprises 14 residues. Germline V gene lookup returns CDR1 GTSNPN and CDR2 SVGIG (reference sequence). Unmatched junction bases numbered 9, after V lost 5 bases and J lost 3 bases. CDR3 amino acids: CAWFSDRGRYEQYF. In DNA form, the CDR3 reads TGTGCCTGGTTTTCCGACAGGGGCCGCTACGAGCAGTACTTC.

V and J are TRBV6-4 and TRBJ1-2; 10 positions agree with TRBD1. V was clipped by 6 bases and J by 7 bases; unmatched bases: 8. In germline, CDR1 is MRHNA, CDR2 SNTAGT. The CDR3 spans 14 residues. The DNA of the CDR3 is TGTGCCAGCAGGGATCCGGGGACAGGGGTTGGCTACACCTTC. This gives the protein CASRDPGTGVGYTF.

As DNA, the CDR3 is TGCGCCAGCAGCCTCGACTCTTTGACGGGCTCCTACGAGCAGTACTTC. Translating it yields CASSLDSLTGSYEQYF. This chain connects TRBV4-1 to TRBJ2-7; D not resolved. The CDR3 loop spans 16 amino acids. V was pared by 4 bases and J by 0 bases, with 16 bases between. The germline gives CDR1 MGHRA, CDR2 YSYEKL.

This clone is categorized as medium-sized. The J gene is TRBJ1-5, the V gene TRBV4-1; D unclear. The CDR3 spans 15 residues. V shed 0 bases and J shed 6 bases, with 12 bases lying between them. CDR1 and CDR2 from the germline V gene are MGHRA and YSYEKL. The CDR3 loop reads CASSQDWSGFQPQHF. The CDR3, as DNA: TGCGCCAGCAGCCAAGATTGGTCGGGGTTTCAGCCCCAGCATTTT.

The chain is built from TRBV14 and TRBJ1-2, with a weak D call TRBD1 (6 bases). CDR1 and CDR2 (germline): SGHDN, FVKESK. CDR3 length: 13 residues. Trimming took 5 bases from V and 3 from J, leaving 10 bases between them. The CDR3 region has the DNA TGTGCCAGCAGCGACAGGATGGACTATGGCTACACCTTC. Translated: CASSDRMDYGYTF.

This chain uses TRBV30 with TRBJ1-5, with D unclear. This CDR3 is built from 12 residues. Trimming left V 5 bases short and J 10 bases short, with 15 bases between. The germline CDR1 and CDR2 sequences are GTSNPN and SVGIG (reference sequence). The CDR3: CAWGWPGFPQHF. The CDR3 DNA sequence: TGTGCCTGGGGGTGGCCCGGGTTCCCCCAGCATTTT.

The table lists this clone with a count of one. The J gene is TRBJ2-7, the V gene TRBV4-3; TRBD2 is a possible D gene (6 bases). The V gene's germline CDR1 is LGHNA and CDR2 YSLEER. The CDR3 spans 15 residues. Trimming took off 0 bases at V and 5 bases at J, with 14 bases between the two ends. The chain's CDR3 is CASSQEWRAGHEQYF. The CDR3 nucleotides read TGCGCCAGCAGCCAAGAGTGGAGGGCGGGGCACGAGCAGTACTTC.

The chain has TRBV2 and TRBJ2-1, with TRBD2 matching 12 bases. The CDR3 consists of 16 residues. Losses at the gene ends were 5 bases for V and 3 bases for J; bases not matched to a gene: 5. Germline V gene data show CDR1 as SNHLY and CDR2 as FYNNEI. DNA for the CDR3: TGTGCCAGCAGTAGACTAGCGGGAGATATCTACAATGAGCAGTTCTTC. Translated: CASSRLAGDIYNEQFF.

V and J are TRBV28 and TRBJ2-7; 7 nucleotides align to TRBD2. V was pared by 3 bases and J by 2 bases, with 4 bases of the junction left unmatched. The CDR3 is 14 amino acids. The germline V gene encodes CDR1 MDHEN and CDR2 SYDVKM. DNA of the CDR3: TGTGCCAGCAGTTTTGGGGGGGTAACCTACGAGCAGTACTTC. Translated, it gives CASSFGGVTYEQYF.

The chain links TRBV7-9 to TRBJ2-3, with no clear D. The CDR3 covers 12 residues. V was cut by 6 bases and J by 4 bases, with 8 bases left in between. Per germline, CDR1 SEHNR and CDR2 FQNEAQ (reference sequence). The CDR3 DNA reads TGTGCCAGCAGTGTGACTTCAGATACGCAGTATTTT. Translated, it gives CASSVTSDTQYF.

The genes are TRBV6-5 and TRBJ2-7; D uncertain. Germline V gives CDR1 MNHEY, CDR2 SVGAGI. Trimming cost V 6 bases and J 2 bases, with 14 bases left between them. This CDR3 is built from 14 residues. In nucleotides, the CDR3 is TGTGCCAGCAGCCCAATGGGCCCCCCCTACGAGCAGTACTTC. Its protein product is CASSPMGPPYEQYF.

The chain carries TRBV27 and TRBJ1-2; TRBD1 agrees at 9 bases. The germline V gene encodes CDR1 MNHEY and CDR2 SMNVEV (reference sequence). Germline trimming cut 6 bases from V and 8 bases from J; bases unmatched to any gene: 10. CDR3 length: 14 residues. The DNA for the CDR3 is TGTGCCAGCAGGGACAGGGGAGTTACTCCCGGCTACACCTTC. It is translated as CASRDRGVTPGYTF.

This rearrangement joins TRBV28 to TRBJ1-2, with TRBD1 as a possible D gene (6 bases). This CDR3 is 16 amino acids long. The V gene's germline CDR1 is MDHEN and CDR2 SYDVKM. V shed 6 bases and J shed 5 bases, with 22 bases lying between them. The CDR3 loop reads CASRTLRGAFLYGYTF. The DNA of the CDR3 is TGTGCCAGCAGGACTTTGCGGGGGGCATTCCTTTATGGCTACACCTTC.